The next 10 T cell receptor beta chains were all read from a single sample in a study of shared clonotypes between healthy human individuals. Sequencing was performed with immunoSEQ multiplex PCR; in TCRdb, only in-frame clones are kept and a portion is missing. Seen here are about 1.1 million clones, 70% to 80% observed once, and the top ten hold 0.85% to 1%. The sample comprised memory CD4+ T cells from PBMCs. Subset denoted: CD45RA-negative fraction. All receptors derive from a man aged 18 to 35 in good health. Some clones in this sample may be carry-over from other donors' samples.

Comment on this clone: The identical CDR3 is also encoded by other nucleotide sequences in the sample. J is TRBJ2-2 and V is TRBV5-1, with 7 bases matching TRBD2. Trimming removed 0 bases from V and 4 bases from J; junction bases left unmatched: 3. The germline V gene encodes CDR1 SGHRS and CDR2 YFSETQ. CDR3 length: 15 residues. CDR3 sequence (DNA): TGCGCCAGCAGCTTGGGAGCGGGACTCACCGGGGAGCTGTTTTTT. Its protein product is CASSLGAGLTGELFF.

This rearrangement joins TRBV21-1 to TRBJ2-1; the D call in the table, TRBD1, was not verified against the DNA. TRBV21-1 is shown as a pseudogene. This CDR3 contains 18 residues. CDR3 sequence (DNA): TGTGCCAGCCATCATGGGACAGCAAATCAAAGCTCCTACAATGAGCAGTTCTTC. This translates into CASHHGTANQSSYNEQFF.

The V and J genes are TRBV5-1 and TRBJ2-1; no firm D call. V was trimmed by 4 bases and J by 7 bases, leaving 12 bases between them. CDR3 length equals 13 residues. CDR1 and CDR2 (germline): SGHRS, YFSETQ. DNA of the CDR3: TGCGCCAGCAGCATCAAGTGGACGAATGAGCAGTTCTTC. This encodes CASSIKWTNEQFF. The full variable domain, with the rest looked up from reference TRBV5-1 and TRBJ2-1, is KAGVTQTPRYLIKTRGQQVTLSCSPISGHRSVSWYQQTPGQGLQFLFEYFSETQRNKGNFPGRFSGRQFSNSRSEMNVSTLELGDSALYLCASSIKWTNEQFFGPGTRLTVL.

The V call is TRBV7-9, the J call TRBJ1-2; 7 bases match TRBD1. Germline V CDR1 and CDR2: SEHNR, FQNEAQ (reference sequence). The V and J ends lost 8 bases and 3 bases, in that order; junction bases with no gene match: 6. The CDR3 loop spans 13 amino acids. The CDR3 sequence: CASSTGNDYGYTF. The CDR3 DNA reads TGTGCCAGCTCGACAGGGAATGACTATGGCTACACCTTC.

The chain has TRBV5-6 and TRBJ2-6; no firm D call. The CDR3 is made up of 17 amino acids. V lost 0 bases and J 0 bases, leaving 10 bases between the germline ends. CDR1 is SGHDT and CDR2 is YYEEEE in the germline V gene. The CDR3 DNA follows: TGTGCCAGCAGCTTGGACCCTTTCGGCTCTGGGGCCAACGTCCTGACTTTC. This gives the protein CASSLDPFGSGANVLTF.

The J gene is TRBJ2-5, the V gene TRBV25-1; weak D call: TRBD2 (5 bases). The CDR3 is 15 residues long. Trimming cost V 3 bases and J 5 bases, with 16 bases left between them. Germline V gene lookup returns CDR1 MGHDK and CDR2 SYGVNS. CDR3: CASSDSSDSGETQYF. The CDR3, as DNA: TGTGCCAGCAGTGATTCCTCAGATTCGGGGGAGACCCAGTACTTC.

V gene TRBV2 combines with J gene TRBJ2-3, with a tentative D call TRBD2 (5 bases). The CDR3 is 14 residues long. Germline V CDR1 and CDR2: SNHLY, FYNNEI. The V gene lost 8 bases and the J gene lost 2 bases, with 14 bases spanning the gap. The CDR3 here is CASGRSADTDTQYF. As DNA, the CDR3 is TGTGCCAGCGGGCGGTCAGCGGACACAGATACGCAGTATTTT.

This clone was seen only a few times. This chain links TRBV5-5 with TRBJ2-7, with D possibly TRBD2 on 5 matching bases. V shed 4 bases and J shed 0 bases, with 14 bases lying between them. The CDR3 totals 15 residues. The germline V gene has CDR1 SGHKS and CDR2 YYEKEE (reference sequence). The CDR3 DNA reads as TGTGCCAGCAGCCTGCAGCGGTTTAACTCCTACGAGCAGTACTTC. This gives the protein CASSLQRFNSYEQYF.

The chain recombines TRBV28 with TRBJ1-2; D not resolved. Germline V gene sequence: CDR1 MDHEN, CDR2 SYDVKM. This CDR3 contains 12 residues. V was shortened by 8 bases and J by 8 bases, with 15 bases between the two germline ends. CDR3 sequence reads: CASQVRARGYTF. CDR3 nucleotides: TGTGCCAGCCAAGTCCGGGCACGGGGCTACACCTTC.

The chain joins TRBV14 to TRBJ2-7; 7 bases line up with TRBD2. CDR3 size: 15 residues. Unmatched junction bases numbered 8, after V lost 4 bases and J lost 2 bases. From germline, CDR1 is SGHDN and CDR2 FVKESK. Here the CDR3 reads CASSLGLGPPYEQYF. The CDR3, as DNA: TGTGCCAGCAGCCTCGGACTAGGGCCCCCCTACGAGCAGTACTTC.